The 17 T cell receptor beta chains below all came from one sample that was sequenced in a study of identical twins. MiXCR was run by TCRdb on the 5' RACE reads, yielding one entry per CDR3 protein. Of around 100,000 distinct CDR3 sequences in the sample, 5.9% were seen once. The sequencing sample was made of memory T cells sorted from blood. Source of these receptors: a woman in her fifties or sixties in good health.

This clonotype was seen many times. The V gene is TRBV5-1, the J gene TRBJ2-1; D is ambiguous. CDR1 and CDR2 from the germline V gene are SGHRS and YFSETQ. The CDR3 spans 13 residues. V lost 8 bases and J 0 bases, leaving 9 bases between the germline ends. Here the CDR3 reads CASSRSSYNEQFF. The CDR3 DNA is TGCGCCAGTTCCAGGAGCTCCTACAATGAGCAGTTCTTC.

This clonotype has a count of ten or more. The V call is TRBV12-3 or TRBV12-4, the J call TRBJ1-5; 8 bases match TRBD1. The V and J ends lost 6 bases and 6 bases, in that order; junction bases with no gene match: 10. There are 15 residues in the CDR3. The CDR3: CASRFDRGRGQPQHF. As DNA, the CDR3 is TGTGCCAGCAGGTTTGACAGGGGTAGGGGTCAGCCCCAGCATTTT.

The chain has TRBV28 and TRBJ2-7; TRBD2 matches 7 bases. The CDR3 contains 12 residues. The junction had 3 bases not matched to a gene; V was cut back by 4 bases and J by 6 bases. Per the germline V gene, CDR1 is MDHEN and CDR2 is SYDVKM. Written as DNA, the CDR3 is TGTGCCAGCAGTTCGACTAGCTCCGAGCAGTACGTC. Translating it yields CASSSTSSEQYV.

This clonotype has at least ten counts. The chain couples TRBV7-2 to TRBJ2-7, with 10 bases aligning to TRBD1. This CDR3 is 16 amino acids long. The ends lost 0 bases at V and 4 bases at J; junction bases unmatched: 6. Per the germline V gene, CDR1 is SGHTA and CDR2 is FQGNSA. The chain's CDR3 is CASSLASDRGRYEQYF. DNA of the CDR3: TGTGCCAGCAGCTTAGCCTCCGACAGGGGGCGTTACGAGCAGTACTTC. The variable domain in full, with the rest retrieved from reference TRBV7-2 and TRBJ2-7, is GAGVSQSPSNKVTEKGKDVELRCDPISGHTALYWYRQSLGQGLEFLIYFQGNSAPDKSGLPSDRFSAERTGGSVSTLTIQRTQQEDSAVYLCASSLASDRGRYEQYFGPGTRLTVT.

Many counts were recorded for this clonotype. V and J are TRBV3-1 and TRBJ1-2, with TRBD1 as a possible D gene (5 bases). The germline gives CDR1 LGHDT, CDR2 YNNKEL (reference sequence). The CDR3 has 13 residues. V was pared by 4 bases and J by 5 bases, with 11 bases between. The CDR3 region is CASSPRGGYGYTF. CDR3 nucleotide sequence: TGTGCCAGCAGCCCGCGGGGGGGATATGGCTACACCTTC.

This clonotype was found many times. The genes are TRBV5-6 and TRBJ1-3, with D hard to call. Trimming left V 1 base short and J 4 bases short, with 9 bases between. The CDR3 length is 14 residues. The V gene's germline CDR1 is SGHDT and CDR2 YYEEEE. CDR3 loop: CASSLLDAGNTIYF. CDR3 nucleotide sequence: TGTGCCAGCAGCTTGTTAGACGCCGGAAACACCATATATTTT.

The table lists this clonotype with a few counts. In DNA, the CDR3 is TGTGCCAGCTCCCGAGCGACGAGGGACTACAGCTACACCTTC. This translates into CASSRATRDYSYTF. The chain joins TRBV18 to TRBJ1-2; possible D gene TRBD1, 5 bases. The ends were cut back, 6 bases at V and 9 bases at J, with 20 bases in the middle. The germline CDR1 and CDR2 sequences are KGHSH and LQKENI. This CDR3 comprises 14 residues.

The V call is TRBV30, the J call TRBJ1-5, with a tentative D call TRBD1 (6 bases). Trimming pared 3 bases from V and 2 bases from J, leaving 17 bases between. This CDR3 is built from 16 residues. Germline V gene lookup returns CDR1 GTSNPN and CDR2 SVGIG (reference sequence). The CDR3, as DNA: TGTGCCTGGAGCATTTCAGGGAGGGGGGGCAATCAGCCCCAGCATTTT. Encoded protein: CAWSISGRGGNQPQHF.

This clonotype was seen at least ten times. This chain links TRBV30 with TRBJ2-5; possibly TRBD2 for D (5 bases). Trimming took 4 bases from V and 2 from J, leaving 11 bases between them. The CDR3 sequence is 13 residues long. Germline V CDR1 and CDR2: GTSNPN, SVGIG (reference sequence). CDR3 sequence (DNA): TGTGCCTGGAACTTGGAGGTACAAGAGACCCAGTACTTC. It translates to CAWNLEVQETQYF. The entire variable domain, with the rest obtained from reference TRBV30 and TRBJ2-5, is as follows: SQTIHQWPATLVQPVGSPLSLECTVEGTSNPNLYWYRQAAGRGLQLLFYSVGIGQISSEVPQNLSASRPQDRQFILSSKKLLLSDSGFYLCAWNLEVQETQYFGPGTRLLVL.

This clonotype was observed many times. V gene TRBV13 combines with J gene TRBJ1-2, with a tentative D call TRBD1 (6 bases). Trimming removed 9 bases at V and 1 base at J, with 15 bases between. The germline V gene has CDR1 PRHDT and CDR2 FYEKMQ (reference sequence). The CDR3 spans 14 residues. Here the CDR3 reads CASCRGEINYGYTF. CDR3 sequence (DNA): TGTGCCAGTTGCAGGGGCGAGATTAACTATGGCTACACCTTC.

This clonotype has at least ten counts. CDR3 region: CSVGGSTDTQYF. The CDR3 DNA reads TGCAGCGTTGGTGGGAGCACAGATACGCAGTATTTT. This chain links TRBV29-1 with TRBJ2-3; D is undetermined. Between the trimmed V and J ends, which lost 4 bases and 0 bases, there was a span of 5 bases. The length of the CDR3 is 12 residues. Germline V lookup: CDR1 SQVTM, CDR2 ANQGSEA.

This clonotype was found many times. CDR3 loop: CASSLYWSSSNTDTQYF. The DNA for the CDR3 is TGTGCCAGCAGTTTATACTGGTCGAGCTCAAACACAGATACGCAGTATTTT. This chain uses TRBV12-3 or TRBV12-4 with TRBJ2-3; no clear D. The CDR3 sequence is 17 residues long. V lost 2 bases and J lost 2, with 17 bases in between.

This clonotype has more than one count but fewer than ten. V gene TRBV7-9 combines with J gene TRBJ2-4, with TRBD1 matching over 9 bases. The CDR3 totals 14 residues. J lost 7 bases, V lost 5 bases, and 6 bases had no gene match. Germline assignment: CDR1 SEHNR and CDR2 FQNEAQ (reference sequence). CDR3 nucleotides: TGTGCCAGCAGCCAACCGGACAGGGGTAACATTCAGTACTTC. Residues: CASSQPDRGNIQYF.

This clonotype was counted between two and nine times. This chain joins TRBV10-3 and TRBJ2-1; the match to TRBD2 covers 12 bases. V was pared by 4 bases and J by 6 bases, with 7 bases of the junction left unmatched. The CDR3 contains 16 residues. CDR1 is ENHRY and CDR2 is SYGVKD in the germline V gene. CDR3 sequence (DNA): TGTGCCATCAGTGCCCCCGGGACTAGCGGGCGCAATGAGCAGTTCTTC. Translation: CAISAPGTSGRNEQFF.

With regard to this clonotype: This sequence may be a read error, since a much larger clone differs from it by one base. This sequence joins TRBV5-1 and TRBJ2-5; D gene uncertain. Germline assignment: CDR1 SGHRS and CDR2 YFSETQ. The CDR3 consists of 13 residues. CDR3 residues: CASGLATGETQYF. CDR3 nucleotide sequence: TGCGCCAGCGGCTTGGCCACGGGAGAGACCCAGTACTTC.

The chain combines TRBV5-6 with TRBJ2-4, with TRBD1 matching 7 bases. The CDR3 has 13 amino acids. The junction had 4 bases not matched to a gene; V was cut back by 4 bases and J by 6 bases. The V gene's germline CDR1 is SGHDT and CDR2 YYEEEE. Written as DNA, the CDR3 is TGTGCCAGCAGCCCTAGGGGGCTAAACATTCAGTACTTC. It is translated as CASSPRGLNIQYF. Full variable domain (outside the CDR3, taken from reference TRBV5-6 and TRBJ2-4): DAGVTQSPTHLIKTRGQQVTLRCSPKSGHDTVSWYQQALGQGPQFIFQYYEEEERQRGNFPDRFSGHQFPNYSSELNVNALLLGDSALYLCASSPRGLNIQYFGAGTRLSVL.

This clonotype was seen many times. The J gene is TRBJ1-4, the V gene TRBV2; 8 bases agree with TRBD1. The trim removed 6 bases at V and 8 bases at J, leaving 8 bases unmatched. CDR1 is SNHLY, CDR2 FYNNEI, per germline. CDR3 length equals 14 residues. The CDR3 is CASSPGQDYEKLFF. DNA of the CDR3: TGTGCCAGCAGCCCGGGACAGGATTACGAAAAACTGTTTTTT.